This TCR beta chain was found in a study of CD8 T cells in ankylosing spondylitis. This CDR3 is 14 amino acids long. Germline V gene data show CDR1 as DFQATT and CDR2 as SNEGSKA (reference sequence). Trimming took 8 bases from V and 5 from J, leaving 22 bases between them. Using its own MiXCR run on the 5' RACE reads, TCRdb lists one record per CDR3 protein. The data contain more than 200,000 distinct CDR3 sequences, more than 20% of them seen just once; the ten biggest clones take up roughly 0.67%. This clonotype turned up a few times. Its antigen is currently unknown. Study-wide findings and caveats: Disease-linked clones proved CD8+ and comparatively uncommon in peripheral blood.

Material: blood, either unsorted or a sorted T cell fraction (not recorded which). This clonotype was sampled from a male donor with ankylosing spondylitis or in good health (not recorded which). This chain connects TRBV20-1 to TRBJ2-7, with D perhaps assigned TRBD1 or TRBD2 (5 bases each). CDR3 region: CSPTTGAGINEQYF. Here the CDR3 DNA reads TGCAGTCCCACAACCGGGGCAGGGATCAACGAGCAGTACTTC.